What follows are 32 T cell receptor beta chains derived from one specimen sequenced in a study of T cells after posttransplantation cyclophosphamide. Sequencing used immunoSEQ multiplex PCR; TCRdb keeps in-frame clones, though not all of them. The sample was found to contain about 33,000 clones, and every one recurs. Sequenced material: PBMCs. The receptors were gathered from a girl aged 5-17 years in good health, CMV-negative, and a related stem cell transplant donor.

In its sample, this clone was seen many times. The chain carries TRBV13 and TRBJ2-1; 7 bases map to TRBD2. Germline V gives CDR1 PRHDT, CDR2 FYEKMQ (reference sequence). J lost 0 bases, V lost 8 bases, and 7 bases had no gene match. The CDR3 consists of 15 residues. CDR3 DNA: TGTGCCAGCCGGTCCCGCGGGAGCTCCTACAATGAGCAGTTCTTC. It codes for CASRSRGSSYNEQFF.

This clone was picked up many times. CDR3 loop: CASSKDSKHPGTGELFF. The CDR3 nucleotides are TGTGCCAGCAGCAAAGACTCTAAGCACCCCGGGACCGGGGAGCTGTTTTTT. The chain recombines TRBV21-1 with TRBJ2-2; TRBD2 is the table's D call, not checked against the DNA. TRBV21-1 is a recognized pseudogene. This CDR3 has 17 amino acids.

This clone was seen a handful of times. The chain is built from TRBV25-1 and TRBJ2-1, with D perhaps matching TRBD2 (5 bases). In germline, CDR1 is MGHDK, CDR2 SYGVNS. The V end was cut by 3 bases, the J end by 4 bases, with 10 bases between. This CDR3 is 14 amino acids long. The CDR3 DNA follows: TGTGCCAGCAGTGATCAGCGGCCATACAATGAGCAGTTCTTC. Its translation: CASSDQRPYNEQFF.

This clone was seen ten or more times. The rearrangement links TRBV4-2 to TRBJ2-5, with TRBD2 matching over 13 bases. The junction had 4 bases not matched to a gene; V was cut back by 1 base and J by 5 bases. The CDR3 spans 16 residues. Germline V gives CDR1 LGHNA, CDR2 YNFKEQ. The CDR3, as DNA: TGTGCCAGCAGCCAAGGGACTAGCGGGAGCATGGAGACCCAGTACTTC. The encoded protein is CASSQGTSGSMETQYF.

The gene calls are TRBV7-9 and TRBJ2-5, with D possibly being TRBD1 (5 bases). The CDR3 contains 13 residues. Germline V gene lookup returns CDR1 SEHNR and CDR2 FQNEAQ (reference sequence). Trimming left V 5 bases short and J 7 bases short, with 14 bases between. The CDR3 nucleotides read TGTGCCAGCAGCCCTGCAGGGCGCGCGACCCAGTACTTC. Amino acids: CASSPAGRATQYF.

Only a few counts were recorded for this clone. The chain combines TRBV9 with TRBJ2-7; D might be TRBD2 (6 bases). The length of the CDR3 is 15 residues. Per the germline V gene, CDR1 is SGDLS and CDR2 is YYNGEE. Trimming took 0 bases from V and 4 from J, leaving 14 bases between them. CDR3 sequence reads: CASSVVAGTGYEQYF. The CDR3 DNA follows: TGTGCCAGCAGCGTAGTCGCCGGGACTGGTTACGAGCAGTACTTC.

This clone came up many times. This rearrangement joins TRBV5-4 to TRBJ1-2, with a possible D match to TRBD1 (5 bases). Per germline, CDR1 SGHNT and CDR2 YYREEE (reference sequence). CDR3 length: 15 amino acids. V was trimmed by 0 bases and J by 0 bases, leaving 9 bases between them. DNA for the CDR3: TGTGCCAGCAGCTTGGGGGCAGGGACTAACTATGGCTACACCTTC. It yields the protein CASSLGAGTNYGYTF.

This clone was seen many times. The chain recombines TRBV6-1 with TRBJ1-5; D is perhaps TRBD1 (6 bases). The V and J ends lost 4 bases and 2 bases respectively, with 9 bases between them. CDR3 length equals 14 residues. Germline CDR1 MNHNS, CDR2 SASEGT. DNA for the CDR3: TGTGCCAGCAGTGTCAGGGGAGGCAATCAGCCCCAGCATTTT. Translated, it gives CASSVRGGNQPQHF.

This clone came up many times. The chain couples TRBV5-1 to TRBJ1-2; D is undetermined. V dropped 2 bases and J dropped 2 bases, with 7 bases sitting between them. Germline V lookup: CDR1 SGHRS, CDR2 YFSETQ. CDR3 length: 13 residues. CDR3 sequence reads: CASSLQQNYGYTF. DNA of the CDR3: TGCGCCAGCAGCTTACAGCAAAACTATGGCTACACCTTC.

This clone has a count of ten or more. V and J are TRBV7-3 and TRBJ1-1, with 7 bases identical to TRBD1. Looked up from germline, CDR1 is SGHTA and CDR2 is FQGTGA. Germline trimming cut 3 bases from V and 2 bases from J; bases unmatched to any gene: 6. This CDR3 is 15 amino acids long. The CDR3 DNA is TGTGCCAGCAGCTTGTCCGGGACAGTCAACACTGAAGCTTTCTTT. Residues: CASSLSGTVNTEAFF.

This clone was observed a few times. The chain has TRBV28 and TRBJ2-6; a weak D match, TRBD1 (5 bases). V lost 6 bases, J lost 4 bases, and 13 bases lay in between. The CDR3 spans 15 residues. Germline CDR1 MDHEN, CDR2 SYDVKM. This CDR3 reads CASSGRATGANVLTF. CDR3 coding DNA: TGTGCCAGCAGCGGCAGGGCGACCGGGGCCAACGTCCTGACTTTC.

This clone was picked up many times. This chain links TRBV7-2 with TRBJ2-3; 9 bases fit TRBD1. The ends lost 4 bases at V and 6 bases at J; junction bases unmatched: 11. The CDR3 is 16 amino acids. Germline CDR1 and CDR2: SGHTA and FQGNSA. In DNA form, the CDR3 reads TGTGCCAGCAGCTATCGGGGACAGGGTGTAGGGGATACGCAGTATTTT. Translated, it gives CASSYRGQGVGDTQYF.

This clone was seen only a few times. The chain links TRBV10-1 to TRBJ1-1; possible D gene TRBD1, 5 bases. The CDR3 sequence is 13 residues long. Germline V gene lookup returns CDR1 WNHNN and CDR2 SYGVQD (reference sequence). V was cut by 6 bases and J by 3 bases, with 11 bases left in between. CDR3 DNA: TGCGCCAGCAGACAGGACATGGACACTGAAGCTTTCTTT. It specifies CASRQDMDTEAFF.

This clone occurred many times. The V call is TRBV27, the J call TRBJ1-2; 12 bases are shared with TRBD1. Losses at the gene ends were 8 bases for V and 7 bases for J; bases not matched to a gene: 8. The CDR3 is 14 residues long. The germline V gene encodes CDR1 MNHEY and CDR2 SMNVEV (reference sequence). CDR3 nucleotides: TGTGCCAGCCGCCCCGGGACAGGGGGCTTTGGCTACACCTTC. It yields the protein CASRPGTGGFGYTF.

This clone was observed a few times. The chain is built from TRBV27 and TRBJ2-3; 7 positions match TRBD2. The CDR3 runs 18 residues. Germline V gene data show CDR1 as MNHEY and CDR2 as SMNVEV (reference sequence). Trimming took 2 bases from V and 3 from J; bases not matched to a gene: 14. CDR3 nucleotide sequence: TGTGCCAGCAGTTTACTATTGTGGGGCGGGAGAGCAACAGATACGCAGTATTTT. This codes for CASSLLLWGGRATDTQYF.

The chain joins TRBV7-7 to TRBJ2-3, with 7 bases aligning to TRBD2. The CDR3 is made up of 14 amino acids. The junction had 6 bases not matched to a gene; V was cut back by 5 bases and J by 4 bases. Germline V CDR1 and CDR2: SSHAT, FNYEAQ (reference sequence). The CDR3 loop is CASSLRDYADTQYF. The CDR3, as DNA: TGTGCCAGCAGCCTCCGGGACTACGCAGATACGCAGTATTTT. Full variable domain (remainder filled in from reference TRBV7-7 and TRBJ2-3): GAGVSQSPRYKVTKRGQDVTLRCDPISSHATLYWYQQALGQGPEFLTYFNYEAQPDKSGLPSDRFSAERPEGSISTLTIQRTEQRDSAMYRCASSLRDYADTQYFGPGTRLTVL.

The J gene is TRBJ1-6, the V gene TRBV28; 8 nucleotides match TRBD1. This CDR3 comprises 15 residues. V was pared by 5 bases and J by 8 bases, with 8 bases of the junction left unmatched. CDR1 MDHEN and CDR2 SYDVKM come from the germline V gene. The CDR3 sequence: CASSPSLRGHSPLHF. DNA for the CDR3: TGTGCCAGCAGTCCCTCTCTCAGGGGGCATTCACCCCTCCACTTT.

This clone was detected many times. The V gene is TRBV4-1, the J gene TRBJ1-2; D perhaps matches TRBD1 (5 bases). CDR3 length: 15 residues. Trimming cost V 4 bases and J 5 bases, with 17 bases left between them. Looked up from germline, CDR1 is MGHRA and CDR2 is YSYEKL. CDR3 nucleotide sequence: TGCGCCAGCAGCCCGTTATTGGGGCCTCAGTATGGCTACACCTTC. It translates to CASSPLLGPQYGYTF.

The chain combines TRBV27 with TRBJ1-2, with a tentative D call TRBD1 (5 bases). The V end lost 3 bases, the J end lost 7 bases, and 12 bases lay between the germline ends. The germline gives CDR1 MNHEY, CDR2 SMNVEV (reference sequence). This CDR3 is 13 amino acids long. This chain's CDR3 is CASSFYGRGGYTF. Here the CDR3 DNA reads TGTGCCAGCAGTTTTTACGGGAGGGGTGGCTACACCTTC.

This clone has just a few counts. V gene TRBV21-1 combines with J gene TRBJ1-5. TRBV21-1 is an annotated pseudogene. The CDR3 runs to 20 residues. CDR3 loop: CASSKSRGATNRYSNQPQHF. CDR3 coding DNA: TGTGCCAGCAGCAAAAGTCGGGGAGCTACTAATCGATATAGCAATCAGCCCCAGCATTTT.

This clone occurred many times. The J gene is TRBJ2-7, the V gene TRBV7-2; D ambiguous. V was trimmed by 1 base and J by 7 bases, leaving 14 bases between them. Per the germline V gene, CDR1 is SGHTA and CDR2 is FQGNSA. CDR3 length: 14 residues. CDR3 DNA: TGTGCCAGCAGCTTAGTTCCAGGATCGCGAGAGCAGTACTTC. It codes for CASSLVPGSREQYF.

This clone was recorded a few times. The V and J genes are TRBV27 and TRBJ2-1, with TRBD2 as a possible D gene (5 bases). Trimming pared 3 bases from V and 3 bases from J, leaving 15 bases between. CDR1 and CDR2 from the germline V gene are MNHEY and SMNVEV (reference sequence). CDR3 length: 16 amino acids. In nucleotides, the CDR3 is TGTGCCAGCAGTTTGTCAGCGTGGGGAGACTACAATGAGCAGTTCTTC. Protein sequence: CASSLSAWGDYNEQFF.

As DNA, the CDR3 is TGTGCCTACCAAGGGGGCAGAGCTTTCTTT. This gives the protein CAYQGGRAFF. The chain couples TRBV30 to TRBJ1-1, with 7 positions matching TRBD1. CDR3 length: 10 amino acids. J gave up 10 bases and V 7 bases, and 6 bases lay outside the gene matches. The germline gives CDR1 GTSNPN, CDR2 SVGIG (reference sequence).

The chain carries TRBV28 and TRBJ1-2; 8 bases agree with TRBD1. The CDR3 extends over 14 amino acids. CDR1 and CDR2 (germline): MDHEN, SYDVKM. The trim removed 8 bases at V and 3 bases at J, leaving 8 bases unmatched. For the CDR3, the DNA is TGTGCCAGCTCTACAGGGGGGGCCTACTATGGCTACACCTTC. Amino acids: CASSTGGAYYGYTF.

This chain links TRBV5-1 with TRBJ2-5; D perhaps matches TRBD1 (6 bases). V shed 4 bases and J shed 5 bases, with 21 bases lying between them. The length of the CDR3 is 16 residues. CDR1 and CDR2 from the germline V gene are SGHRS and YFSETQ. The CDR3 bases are TGCGCCAGCAGCACCACAACAGGGTTCGGCGGGGAGACCCAGTACTTC. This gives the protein CASSTTTGFGGETQYF.

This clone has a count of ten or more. The CDR3 loop is CASSLRGPNEKLFF. In nucleotides, the CDR3 is TGTGCCAGCAGTTTGAGGGGGCCTAATGAAAAACTGTTTTTT. The rearrangement joins TRBV28 to TRBJ1-4; the match to TRBD1 covers 7 bases. This CDR3 is built from 14 residues. The J segment lost 3 bases and the V segment lost 3 bases, leaving 1 base of the junction unmatched. Germline assignment: CDR1 MDHEN and CDR2 SYDVKM.

The CDR3 protein is CASSSRLADGDTQYF. The CDR3 DNA reads TGCGCCAGCAGTTCAAGACTAGCGGACGGGGATACGCAGTATTTT. The V call is TRBV4-1, the J call TRBJ2-3, with 9 bases matching TRBD2. Trimming cost V 6 bases and J 6 bases; bases outside gene matches: 10. Germline CDR1 is MGHRA and CDR2 is YSYEKL. There are 15 residues in the CDR3.

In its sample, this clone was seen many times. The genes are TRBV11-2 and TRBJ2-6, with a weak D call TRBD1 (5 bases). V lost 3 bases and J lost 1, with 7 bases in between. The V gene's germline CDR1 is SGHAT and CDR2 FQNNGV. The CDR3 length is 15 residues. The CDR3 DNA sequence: TGTGCCAGCAGCTTGCAGGGATCTGGGGCCAACGTCCTGACTTTC. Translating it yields CASSLQGSGANVLTF. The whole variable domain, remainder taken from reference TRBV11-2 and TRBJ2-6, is EAGVAQSPRYKIIEKRQSVAFWCNPISGHATLYWYQQILGQGPKLLIQFQNNGVVDDSQLPKDRFSAERLKGVDSTLKIQPAKLEDSAVYLCASSLQGSGANVLTFGAGSRLTVL.

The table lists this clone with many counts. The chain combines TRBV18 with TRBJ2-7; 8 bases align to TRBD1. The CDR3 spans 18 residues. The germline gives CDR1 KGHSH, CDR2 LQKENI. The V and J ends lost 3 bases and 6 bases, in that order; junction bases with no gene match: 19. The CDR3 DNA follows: TGTGCCAGCTCACCTCAGTCTTCTCCTGACAGGGGTCAAGGCGAGCAGTACTTC. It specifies CASSPQSSPDRGQGEQYF.

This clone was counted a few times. CDR3 region: CAWSGHRDAGELFF. CDR3 nucleotides: TGTGCCTGGAGTGGACACAGGGACGCCGGGGAGCTGTTTTTT. The chain links TRBV30 to TRBJ2-2; perhaps TRBD1 as D (6 bases). CDR1 GTSNPN and CDR2 SVGIG come from the germline V gene (reference sequence). The CDR3 has 14 amino acids. V gave up 1 base and J gave up 6 bases, with 12 bases separating them.

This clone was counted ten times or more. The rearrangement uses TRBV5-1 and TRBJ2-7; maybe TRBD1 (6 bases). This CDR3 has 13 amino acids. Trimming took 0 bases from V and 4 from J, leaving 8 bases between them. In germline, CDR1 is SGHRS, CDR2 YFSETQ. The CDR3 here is CASSLEGGYEQYF. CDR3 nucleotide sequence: TGCGCCAGCAGCTTGGAAGGGGGATACGAGCAGTACTTC.

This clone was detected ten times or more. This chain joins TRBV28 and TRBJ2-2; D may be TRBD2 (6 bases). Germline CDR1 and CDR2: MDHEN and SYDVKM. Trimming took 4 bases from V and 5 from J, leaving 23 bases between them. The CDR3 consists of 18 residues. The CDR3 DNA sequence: TGTGCCAGCAGTTCTGACTATTGGTTAGCGGAAAGTACCGGGGAGCTGTTTTTT. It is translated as CASSSDYWLAESTGELFF.